This T cell receptor (beta chain) was captured by sequencing in a study of beta chain features in type 1 diabetes. The investigators reverse transcribed all of the isolated RNA, so they sequenced expressed TCRB transcripts. The table came from immunoSEQ multiplex PCR; TCRdb's copy has only in-frame clones and leaves some out. The data show under 350,000 clones, around 24% seen once. As for this clone: Its target is not known.

Study observations and caveats: Moderate yet significant TCRB CDR3 shortening was seen in Type 1 diabetes patients in all four CD4+ subsets.

Germline assignment: CDR1 SGHAT and CDR2 FQNNGV. V gave up 0 bases and J gave up 0 bases, with 12 bases separating them. This CDR3 comprises 16 residues. This clonotype was sampled from a woman younger than 45 with type 1 diabetes. J is TRBJ2-7 and V is TRBV11-2; D remains ambiguous. Material: naive CD4+ T cells from blood. CDR3: CASSLEYTPGSYEQYF. The CDR3, as DNA: TGTGCCAGCAGCTTAGAATATACTCCGGGCTCCTACGAGCAGTACTTC. Together with reference TRBV11-2 and TRBJ2-7, the CDR3 gives the full variable domain: EAGVAQSPRYKIIEKRQSVAFWCNPISGHATLYWYQQILGQGPKLLIQFQNNGVVDDSQLPKDRFSAERLKGVDSTLKIQPAKLEDSAVYLCASSLEYTPGSYEQYFGPGTRLTVT.